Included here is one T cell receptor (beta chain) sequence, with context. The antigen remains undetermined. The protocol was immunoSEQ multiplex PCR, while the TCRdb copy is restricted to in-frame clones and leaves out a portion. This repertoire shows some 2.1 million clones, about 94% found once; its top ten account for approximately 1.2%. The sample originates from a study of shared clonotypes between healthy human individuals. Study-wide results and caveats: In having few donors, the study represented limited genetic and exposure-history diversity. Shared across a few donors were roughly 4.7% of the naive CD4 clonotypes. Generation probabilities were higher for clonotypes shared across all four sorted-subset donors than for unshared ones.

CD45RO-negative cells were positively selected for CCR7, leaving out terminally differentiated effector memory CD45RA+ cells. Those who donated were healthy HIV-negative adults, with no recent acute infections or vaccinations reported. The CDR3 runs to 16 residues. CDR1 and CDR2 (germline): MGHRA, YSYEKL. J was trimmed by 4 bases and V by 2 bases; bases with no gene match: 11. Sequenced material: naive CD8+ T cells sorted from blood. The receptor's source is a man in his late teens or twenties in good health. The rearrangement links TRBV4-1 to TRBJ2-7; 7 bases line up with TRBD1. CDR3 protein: CASSQFGGQGVYEQYF. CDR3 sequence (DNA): TGCGCCAGCAGCCAATTCGGAGGCCAGGGGGTTTACGAGCAGTACTTC.